The T cell receptor (beta chain) described here comes from a study of blood T cell repertoires in COVID-19. Germline V gene lookup returns CDR1 KGHSH and CDR2 LQKENI. V gave up 4 bases and J gave up 0 bases, with 13 bases separating them. This CDR3 comprises 16 residues. This table comes from immunoSEQ multiplex PCR, and its TCRdb copy is limited to in-frame clones, with some not included. The data hold 80,000 to 130,000 clones, with approximately 92% observed a single time. Sequencing was done on a sample of peripheral blood. The rearrangement uses TRBV18 and TRBJ1-5; a possible D gene is TRBD1 (6 bases). The clonotype comes from a man between 65 and 79 years old with acute or convalescent COVID-19. CDR3: CASSLGRGYSNQPQHF. The CDR3 region has the DNA TGTGCCAGCTCACTAGGGAGGGGGTATAGCAATCAGCCCCAGCATTTT.